Listed below are T cell receptor beta chains from one sample, sequenced in a study of cytomegalovirus exposure and HLA in healthy donors. Method: immunoSEQ multiplex PCR; TCRdb's copy keeps in-frame clones and lacks some. The repertoire consists of 180,000 or so clones, with around 80% occurring once and the leading ten covering under 1.5%. Specimen: PBMCs. These TCRs come from a girl aged 5-17 years in good health and CMV-seropositive. Each CDR3 is given with its conserved first and last residue.

>TRBV10-3|TRBJ2-3
CAISESGGGGTDTQYF
>TRBV27|TRBJ1-1
CASGLMVGNTEAFF
>TRBV11-2|TRBJ2-5
CASRGGETQYF
>TRBV6-5|TRBJ1-5
CASSYRRDGNQPQHF
>TRBV6-4|TRBJ2-1
CASSTGQGKAGSHNEQFF
>TRBV6-1|TRBJ2-7
CASRQAGGTYEQYF
>TRBV4-1|TRBJ2-1
CASSQGPGTNEQFF
>TRBV28|TRBJ2-5
CASSSPLGLAAVGETQYF
>TRBV6-5|TRBJ2-5
CASSYSGGPAPATQYF
>TRBV6-6|TRBJ1-2
CASTLTGVYLNYGYTF
>TRBV5-1|TRBJ2-5
CASSPQGRQETQYF
>TRBV2|TRBJ1-2
CASSSQGLNYGYTF
>TRBV19|TRBJ1-4
CASSPQTNEKLFF
>TRBV18|TRBJ1-1
CASSPYDRIFAEAFF
>TRBV6-5|TRBJ2-5
CASSYSGQGRKETQYF
>TRBV6-5|TRBJ2-5
CASSSPATAGEETQYF
>TRBV6-5|TRBJ1-2
CASSDGGKGYGYTF
>TRBV2|TRBJ1-4
CASSAGTAPQKLFF
>TRBV2|TRBJ2-5
CASRWDIQETQYF
>TRBV4-2|TRBJ2-7
CASSGASGNEQYF
>TRBV5-6|TRBJ2-2
CASSLGGGSAGELFF
>TRBV11-2|TRBJ2-7
CASSPINRDRGSYEQYF
>TRBV25-1|TRBJ2-5
CASSGTGVETQYF
>TRBV9|TRBJ2-3
CASSGLLDTQYF
>TRBV18|TRBJ2-7
CASSPILVGGSEQYF
>TRBV5-4|TRBJ2-5
CASSLASGRAQETQYF
>TRBV30|TRBJ1-1
CAWEGQRNTEAFF
>TRBV2|TRBJ1-5
CASSPGQGAGQPQHF
>TRBV6-1|TRBJ2-7
CASSEVTYGGYEQYF
>TRBV5-1|TRBJ2-1
CASSFTGTSENNEQFF
>TRBV6-5|TRBJ2-1
CASSLTTSGRNEQFF
>TRBV9|TRBJ1-2
CASSEILTYGYTF
>TRBV5-6|TRBJ1-5
CASSLAGGVSSNQPQHF
>TRBV27|TRBJ2-1
CASSLGRGSYNEQFF
>TRBV6-1|TRBJ1-2
CASSDRVIYGYTF